These 3 T cell receptor beta chains came from one sample sequenced in a study of immune evolution from preneoplasia to lung adenocarcinoma. Clones were read by immunoSEQ multiplex PCR, and TCRdb kept only the in-frame ones, dropping some. Seen here are approximately 4,300 clones, about 83% observed once, and the top ten hold 3.2%. The sequenced sample was FFPE minimally invasive lung adenocarcinoma tissue. The receptors stem from a person aged 60 to 70 with lung adenocarcinoma.

V usage is TRBV27 and J usage is TRBJ2-1; possibly TRBD1 for D (6 bases). Trimming removed 2 bases from V and 14 bases from J, with 16 bases in between. The length of the CDR3 is 13 residues. Germline loops: CDR1 MNHEY, CDR2 SMNVEV (reference sequence). The DNA for the CDR3 is TGTGCCAGCAGTTTAGCATACTGGGACAAAGAGTTCTTC. Residues: CASSLAYWDKEFF.

In DNA, the CDR3 is TGTGCCAGCAGTGAGTGGACAGGGAAAAATCAGCCCCAGCATTTT. This gives the protein CASSEWTGKNQPQHF. This chain uses TRBV2 with TRBJ1-5; TRBD1 matches 8 bases. The CDR3 covers 15 residues. CDR1 is SNHLY and CDR2 is FYNNEI in the germline V gene. J gave up 4 bases and V 3 bases, and 5 bases lay outside the gene matches.

This chain joins TRBV5-1 and TRBJ2-3; no reliable D call. Trimming shortened V by 0 bases and J by 0 bases, and 8 bases separated the two germline ends. CDR1 is SGHRS and CDR2 is YFSETQ in the germline V gene. The CDR3 contains 15 residues. The CDR3 loop is CASSLGQTSTDTQYF. The CDR3 region has the DNA TGCGCCAGCAGCTTGGGGCAGACTAGCACAGATACGCAGTATTTT.